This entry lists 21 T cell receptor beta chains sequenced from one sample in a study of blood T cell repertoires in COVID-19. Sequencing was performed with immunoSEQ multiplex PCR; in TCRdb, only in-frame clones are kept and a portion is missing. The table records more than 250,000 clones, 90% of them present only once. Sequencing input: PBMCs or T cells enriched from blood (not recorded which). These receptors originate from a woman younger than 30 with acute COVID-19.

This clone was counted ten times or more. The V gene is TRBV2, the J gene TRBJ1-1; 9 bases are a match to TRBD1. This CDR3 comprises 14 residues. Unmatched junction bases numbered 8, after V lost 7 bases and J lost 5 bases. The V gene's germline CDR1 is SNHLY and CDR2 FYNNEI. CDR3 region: CASNTGTGNTEAFF. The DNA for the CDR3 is TGTGCCAGCAATACCGGGACAGGGAATACTGAAGCTTTCTTT.

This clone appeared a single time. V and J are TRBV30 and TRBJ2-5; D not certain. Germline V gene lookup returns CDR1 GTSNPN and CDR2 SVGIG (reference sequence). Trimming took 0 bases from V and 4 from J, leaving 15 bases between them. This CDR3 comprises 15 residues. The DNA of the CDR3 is TGTGCCTGGAGTGTACACCAAAGCAGGTCAGAGACCCAGTACTTC. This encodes CAWSVHQSRSETQYF.

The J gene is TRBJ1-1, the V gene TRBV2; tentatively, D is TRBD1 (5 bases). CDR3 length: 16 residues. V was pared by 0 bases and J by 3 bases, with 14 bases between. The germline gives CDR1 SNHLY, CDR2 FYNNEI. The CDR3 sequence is CASSEAQGGGYTEAFF. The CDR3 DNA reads TGTGCCAGCAGTGAAGCGCAAGGTGGGGGGTACACTGAAGCTTTCTTT.

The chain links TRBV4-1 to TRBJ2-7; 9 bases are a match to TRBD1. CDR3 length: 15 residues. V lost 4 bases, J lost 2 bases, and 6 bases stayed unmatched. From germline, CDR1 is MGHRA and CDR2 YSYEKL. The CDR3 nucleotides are TGCGCCAGCAGCCCGGGACAGGGTTTTACCTACGAGCAGTACTTC. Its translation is CASSPGQGFTYEQYF.

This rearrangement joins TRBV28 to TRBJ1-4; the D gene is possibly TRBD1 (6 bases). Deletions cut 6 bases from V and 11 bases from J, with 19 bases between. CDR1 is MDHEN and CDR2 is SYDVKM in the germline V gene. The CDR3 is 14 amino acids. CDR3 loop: CASRLGQLSTKLFF. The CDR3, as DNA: TGTGCCAGCAGACTTGGACAGTTGTCGACCAAACTGTTTTTT.

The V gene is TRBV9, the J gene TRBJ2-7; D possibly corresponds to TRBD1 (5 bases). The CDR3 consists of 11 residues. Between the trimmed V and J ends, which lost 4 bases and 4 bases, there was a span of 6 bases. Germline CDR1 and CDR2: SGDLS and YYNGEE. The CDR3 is CASSTGYEQYF. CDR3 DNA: TGTGCCAGCAGCACAGGATACGAGCAGTACTTC.

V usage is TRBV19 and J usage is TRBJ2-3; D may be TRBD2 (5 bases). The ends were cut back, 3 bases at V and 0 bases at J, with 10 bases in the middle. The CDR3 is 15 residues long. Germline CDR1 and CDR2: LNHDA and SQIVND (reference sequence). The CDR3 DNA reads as TGTGCCAGTAGTATTCAAGCGGTTAGCACAGATACGCAGTATTTT. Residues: CASSIQAVSTDTQYF.

In nucleotides, the CDR3 is TGCGCCAGCAGTCTTCTAGCGGGAGGGCCCAGAGAGACCCAGTACTTC. Amino acids: CASSLLAGGPRETQYF. The rearrangement uses TRBV10-2 and TRBJ2-5, with 12 bases aligning to TRBD2. The CDR3 sequence is 16 residues long. With V trimmed by 5 bases and J by 4 bases, 8 bases remained unmatched. The germline V gene has CDR1 WSHSY and CDR2 SAAADI.

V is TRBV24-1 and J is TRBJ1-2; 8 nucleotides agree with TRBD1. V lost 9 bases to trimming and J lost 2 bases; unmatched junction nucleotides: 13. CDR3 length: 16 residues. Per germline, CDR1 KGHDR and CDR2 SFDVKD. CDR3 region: CATVRGRINLNYGYTF. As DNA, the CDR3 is TGTGCCACCGTCAGGGGGCGGATCAACTTAAACTATGGCTACACCTTC.

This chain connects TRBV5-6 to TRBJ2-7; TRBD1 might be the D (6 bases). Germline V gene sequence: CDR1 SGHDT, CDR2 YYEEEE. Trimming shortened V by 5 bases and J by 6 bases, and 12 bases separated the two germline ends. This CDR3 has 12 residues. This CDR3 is CASSETGGEQYF. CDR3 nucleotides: TGTGCCAGCAGTGAGACAGGTGGCGAGCAGTACTTC.

This CDR3 is CASLGQYQETQYF. The DNA for the CDR3 is TGTGCCAGCCTTGGACAGTACCAAGAGACCCAGTACTTC. This chain uses TRBV12-3 or TRBV12-4 with TRBJ2-5; tentatively, D is TRBD1 (6 bases). This CDR3 is 13 amino acids long. V lost 8 bases and J lost 0, with 10 bases in between.

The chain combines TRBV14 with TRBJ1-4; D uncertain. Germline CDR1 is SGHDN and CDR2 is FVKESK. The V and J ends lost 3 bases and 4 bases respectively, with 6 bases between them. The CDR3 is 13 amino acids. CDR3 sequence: CASSQAVNEKLFF. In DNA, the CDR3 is TGTGCCAGCAGCCAGGCCGTTAATGAAAAACTGTTTTTT.

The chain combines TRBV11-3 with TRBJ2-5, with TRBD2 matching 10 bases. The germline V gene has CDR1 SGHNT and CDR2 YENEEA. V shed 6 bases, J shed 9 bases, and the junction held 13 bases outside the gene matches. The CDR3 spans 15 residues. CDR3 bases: TGTGCCAGCAGTAACGGGACTAGCGACATTGAGGCCCAGTACTTC. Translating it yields CASSNGTSDIEAQYF.

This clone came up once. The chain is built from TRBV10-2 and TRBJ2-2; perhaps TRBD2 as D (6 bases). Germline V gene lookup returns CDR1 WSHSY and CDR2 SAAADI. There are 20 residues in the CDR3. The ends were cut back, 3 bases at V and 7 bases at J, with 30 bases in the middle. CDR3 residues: CASSDFGSVAGLQAIGELFF. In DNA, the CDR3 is TGCGCCAGCAGTGATTTTGGGTCGGTTGCGGGGCTGCAAGCTATCGGGGAGCTGTTTTTT.

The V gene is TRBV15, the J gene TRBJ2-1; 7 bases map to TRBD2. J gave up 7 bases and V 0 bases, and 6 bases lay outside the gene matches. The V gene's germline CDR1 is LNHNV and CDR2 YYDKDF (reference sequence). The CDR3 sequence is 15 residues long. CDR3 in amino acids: CATSRDSLARNEQFF. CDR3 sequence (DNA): TGTGCCACCAGCAGAGATTCACTAGCGAGGAATGAGCAGTTCTTC.

CDR3 in DNA: TGTGCCAGCACCCTCCCCCGACAGGGAGCGGTAGGTCAGCCCCAGCATTTT. Translating it yields CASTLPRQGAVGQPQHF. The gene calls are TRBV28 and TRBJ1-5; TRBD1 agrees at 7 bases. The CDR3 consists of 17 residues. Germline CDR1 reads MDHEN; CDR2 reads SYDVKM. V lost 7 bases, J lost 6 bases, and 18 bases stayed unmatched.

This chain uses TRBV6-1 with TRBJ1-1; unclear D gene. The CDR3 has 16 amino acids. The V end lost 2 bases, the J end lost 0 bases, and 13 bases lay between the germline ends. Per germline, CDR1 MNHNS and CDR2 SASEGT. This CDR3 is CASSELQTMMNTEAFF. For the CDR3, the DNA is TGTGCCAGCAGTGAATTGCAAACTATGATGAACACTGAAGCTTTCTTT.

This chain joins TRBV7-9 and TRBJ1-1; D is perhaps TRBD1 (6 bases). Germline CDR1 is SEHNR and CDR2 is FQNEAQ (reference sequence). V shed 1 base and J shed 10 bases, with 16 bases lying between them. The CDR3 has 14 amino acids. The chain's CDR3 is CASSLGEATGRAFF. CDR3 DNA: TGTGCCAGCAGCTTAGGTGAGGCGACAGGCCGAGCTTTCTTT.

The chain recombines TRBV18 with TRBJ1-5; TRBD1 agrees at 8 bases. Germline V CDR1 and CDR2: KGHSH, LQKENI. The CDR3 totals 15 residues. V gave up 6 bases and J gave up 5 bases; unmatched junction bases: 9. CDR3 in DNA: TGTGCCAGCTCTGTCGGAGGACAGGGCGATCAGCCCCAGCATTTT. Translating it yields CASSVGGQGDQPQHF.

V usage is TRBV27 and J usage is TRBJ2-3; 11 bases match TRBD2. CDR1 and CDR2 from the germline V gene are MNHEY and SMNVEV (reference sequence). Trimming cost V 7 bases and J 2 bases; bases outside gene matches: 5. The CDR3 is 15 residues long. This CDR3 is CASIGTSGSTDTQYF. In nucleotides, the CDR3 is TGTGCCAGCATTGGGACTAGCGGATCCACAGATACGCAGTATTTT.

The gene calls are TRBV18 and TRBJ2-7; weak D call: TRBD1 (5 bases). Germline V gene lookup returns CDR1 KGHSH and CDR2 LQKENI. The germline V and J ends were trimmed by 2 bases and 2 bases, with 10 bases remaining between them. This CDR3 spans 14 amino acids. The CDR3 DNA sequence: TGTGCCAGCTCACCAAAGGGGTTACCCTACGAGCAGTACTTC. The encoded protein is CASSPKGLPYEQYF.